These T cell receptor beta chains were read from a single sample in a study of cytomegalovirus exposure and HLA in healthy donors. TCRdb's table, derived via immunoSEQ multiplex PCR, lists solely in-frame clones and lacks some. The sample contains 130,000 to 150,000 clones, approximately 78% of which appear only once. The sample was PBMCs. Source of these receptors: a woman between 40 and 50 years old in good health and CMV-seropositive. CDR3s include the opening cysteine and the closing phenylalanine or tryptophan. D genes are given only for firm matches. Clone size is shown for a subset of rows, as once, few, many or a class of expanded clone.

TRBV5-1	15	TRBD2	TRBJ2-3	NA	TGCGCCAGCTCCGGACTAGCGGGAGAAGGAGATACGCAGTATTTT	CASSGLAGEGDTQYF
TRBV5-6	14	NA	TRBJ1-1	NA	TGTGCCAGCAGCCCACCGGGACTCCTTTTAGAAGCTTTCTTT	CASSPPGLLLEAFF
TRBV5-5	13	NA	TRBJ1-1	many	TGTGCCAGCAGCTTGTTAGTGAACGCTGAAGCTTTCTTT	CASSLLVNAEAFF
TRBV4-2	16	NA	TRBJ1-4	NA	TGTGCCAGCAGCCAAGTATCGGCAGGGGCGTCTGTAAAACTGTTTTTT	CASSQVSAGASVKLFF
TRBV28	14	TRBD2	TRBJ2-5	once	TGTGCCAGCAGTTTATCGGGCGGGAGCGAGACCCAGTACTTC	CASSLSGGSETQYF
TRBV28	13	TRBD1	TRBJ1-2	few	TGTGCCAGCAGTTCAGGGGGCAACTATGGCTACACCTTC	CASSSGGNYGYTF
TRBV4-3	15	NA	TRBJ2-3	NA	TGCGCCAGCAGCCAAGATACCCGACTTCCGGATACGCAGTATTTT	CASSQDTRLPDTQYF
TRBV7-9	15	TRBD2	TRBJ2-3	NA	TGTGCCAGCAGGAGACTAGCGGGAGGGCAAGATACGCGGTATTTT	CASRRLAGGQDTRYF
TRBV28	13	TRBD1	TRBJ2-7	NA	TGTGCCAGCGTAGACAGGGGAACCTACGAGCAGTACTTC	CASVDRGTYEQYF
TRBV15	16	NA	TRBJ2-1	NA	TGTGCCACCAGCAGAGATGGACCCCCTGGGGCCAATGAGCAGTTCTTC	CATSRDGPPGANEQFF
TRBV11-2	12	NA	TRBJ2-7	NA	TGTGCCAGCAGCTTAGCCAGCTACGAGCAGTACTTC	CASSLASYEQYF
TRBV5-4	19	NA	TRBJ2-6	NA	TGTGCCAGCAGCTTGTGGGCAGGGGGGCTGTCCTCTGGGGCCAACGTCCTGACTTTC	CASSLWAGGLSSGANVLTF
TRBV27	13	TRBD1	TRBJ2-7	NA	TGTGCCACCGTCGACAGGGACTCCTACGAGCAGTACTTC	CATVDRDSYEQYF
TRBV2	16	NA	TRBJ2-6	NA	TGTGCCAGCAGTGTGCCCACGGGTGCCGGGGCCAACGTCCTGACTTTC	CASSVPTGAGANVLTF
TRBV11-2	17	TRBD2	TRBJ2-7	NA	TGTGCCAGCAGCTTAGGAACCGCCGGGACTATCGTCGACGAGCAGTACTTC	CASSLGTAGTIVDEQYF
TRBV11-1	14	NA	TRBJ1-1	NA	TGTGCCAGCAGCTTATTACCAGGGATCACTGAAGCTTTCTTT	CASSLLPGITEAFF
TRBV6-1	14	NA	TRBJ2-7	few	TGTGCCAGCATCATAGACAGGTCTTCCTACGAGCAGTACTTC	CASIIDRSSYEQYF
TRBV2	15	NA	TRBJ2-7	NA	TGTGCCAGCAGTGCTCTGGGCCAGGGGTCCTACGAGCAGTACTTC	CASSALGQGSYEQYF
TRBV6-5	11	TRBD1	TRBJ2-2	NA	TGTGCCAGCAGAACTTCAGGGGGGCTGTTTTTT	CASRTSGGLFF
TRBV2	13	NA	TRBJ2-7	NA	TGTGCCAGCGAAGCCCCGGGATCCTACGAGCAGTACTTC	CASEAPGSYEQYF
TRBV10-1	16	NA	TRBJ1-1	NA	TGCGCCAGCACCCTTCCTCGGGGGGCTGGAAACACTGAAGCTTTCTTT	CASTLPRGAGNTEAFF
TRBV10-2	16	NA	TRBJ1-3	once	TGCGCCAGTACAACGAGGGAGAGTAGCTCTGGAAACACCATATATTTT	CASTTRESSSGNTIYF
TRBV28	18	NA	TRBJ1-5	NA	TGTGCCATCCGGGCGGGGGGAAGAGGAGGATTGGGCAATCAGCCCCAGCATTTT	CAIRAGGRGGLGNQPQHF
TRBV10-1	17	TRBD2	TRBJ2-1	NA	TGCGCCAGCAGTGAGTCTGCTAGCGGGGCCCTCTACAATGAGCAGTTCTTC	CASSESASGALYNEQFF
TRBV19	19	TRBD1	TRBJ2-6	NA	TGTGCCAGTAGTTGGGGGGACAGGGGGCGAATCTCTGGGGCCAACGTCCTGACTTTC	CASSWGDRGRISGANVLTF
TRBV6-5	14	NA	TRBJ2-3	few	TGTGCCAGCAAACTAGGGTGGAGCACAGATACGCAGTATTTT	CASKLGWSTDTQYF